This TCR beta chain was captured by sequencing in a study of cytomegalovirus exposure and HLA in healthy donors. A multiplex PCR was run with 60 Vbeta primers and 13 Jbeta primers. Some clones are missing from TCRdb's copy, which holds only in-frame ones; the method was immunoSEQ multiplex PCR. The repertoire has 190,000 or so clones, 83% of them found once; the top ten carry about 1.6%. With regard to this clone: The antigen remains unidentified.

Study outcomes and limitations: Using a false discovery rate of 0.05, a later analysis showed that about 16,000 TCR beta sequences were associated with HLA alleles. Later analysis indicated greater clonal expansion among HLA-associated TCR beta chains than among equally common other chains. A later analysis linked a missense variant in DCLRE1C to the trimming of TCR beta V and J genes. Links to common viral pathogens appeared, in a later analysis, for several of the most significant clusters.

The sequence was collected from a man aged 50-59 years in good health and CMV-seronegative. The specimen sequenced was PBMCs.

The CDR3 reads CASSTLNTGELFF. As DNA, the CDR3 is TGTGCCAGCAGCACATTGAACACCGGGGAGCTGTTTTTT. This chain joins TRBV7-6 and TRBJ2-2; D is ambiguous. CDR1 is SGHVS and CDR2 is FNYEAQ in the germline V gene. The CDR3 has 13 residues. V lost 5 bases and J 1 base, leaving 5 bases between the germline ends. Supplemented by reference TRBV7-6 and TRBJ2-2, the full variable domain reads GAGVSQSPRYKVTKRGQDVALRCDPISGHVSLYWYRQALGQGPEFLTYFNYEAQQDKSGLPNDRFSAERPEGSISTLTIQRTEQRDSAMYRCASSTLNTGELFFGEGSRLTVL.